The clone carrying this TCR beta chain was detected ten times or more. Its antigen remains unknown. RNA transcripts provided the source from which TCR beta CDR3 regions were amplified. First-round RT-PCR targeting the TCR CDR3 was performed with the HTBI primer set. TCRdb analysed the multiplex PCR reads with MiXCR anew, one entry per CDR3 protein. Among about 210,000 distinct CDR3 sequences, about a sixth were seen once, and the ten largest hold roughly 50%. CDR1 SGHAT and CDR2 FQNNGV come from the germline V gene. There are 17 residues in the CDR3. V was shortened by 2 bases and J by 4 bases, with 21 bases between the two germline ends. The diagnoses drew upon clinical symptoms, serum thyroxine and TRAb, thyroid ultrasound and orbital computed tomography. This sample was taken from a study of T cells in Graves' hyperthyroidism and ophthalmopathy. Study as a whole: Sampling of peripheral blood happened at initial diagnosis, prior to any treatment. General study results and limits: The model's output predicted ophthalmopathy at a median of 6.5 months prior to onset. A 13 V-J signature model discriminated ophthalmopathy versus stable hyperthyroidism.

The V and J genes are TRBV11-2 and TRBJ2-7; a possible D gene is TRBD1 (6 bases). The sequenced sample consisted of blood. The origin of this receptor is a man aged 45-60 years with Graves' hyperthyroidism. The DNA of the CDR3 is TGTGCCAGCAGCTTAAGAAATCCGTCGACAGGCTTTTACGAGCAGTACTTC. Amino acids: CASSLRNPSTGFYEQYF. The whole variable domain, filled in from reference TRBV11-2 and TRBJ2-7, reads EAGVAQSPRYKIIEKRQSVAFWCNPISGHATLYWYQQILGQGPKLLIQFQNNGVVDDSQLPKDRFSAERLKGVDSTLKIQPAKLEDSAVYLCASSLRNPSTGFYEQYFGPGTRLTVT.